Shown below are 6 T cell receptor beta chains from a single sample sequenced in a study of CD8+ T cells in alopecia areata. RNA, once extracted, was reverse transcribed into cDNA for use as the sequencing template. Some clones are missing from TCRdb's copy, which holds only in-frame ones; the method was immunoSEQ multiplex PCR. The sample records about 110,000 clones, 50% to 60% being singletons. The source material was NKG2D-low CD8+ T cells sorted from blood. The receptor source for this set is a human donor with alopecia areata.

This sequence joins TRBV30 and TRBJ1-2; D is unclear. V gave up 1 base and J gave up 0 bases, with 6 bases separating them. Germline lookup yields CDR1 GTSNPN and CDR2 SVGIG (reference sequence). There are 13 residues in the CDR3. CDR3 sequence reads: CAWSETTNYGYTF. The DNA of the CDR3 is TGTGCCTGGAGTGAGACAACTAACTATGGCTACACCTTC.

The CDR3 DNA follows: TGCGCCAGCAGCCAGAGATCAGGACAGTTCTATGGCTACACCTTC. It specifies CASSQRSGQFYGYTF. The gene calls are TRBV5-1 and TRBJ1-2; a possible D gene is TRBD1 (6 bases). Trimming removed 4 bases from V and 4 bases from J, with 17 bases in between. In germline, CDR1 is SGHRS, CDR2 YFSETQ. CDR3 size: 15 residues.

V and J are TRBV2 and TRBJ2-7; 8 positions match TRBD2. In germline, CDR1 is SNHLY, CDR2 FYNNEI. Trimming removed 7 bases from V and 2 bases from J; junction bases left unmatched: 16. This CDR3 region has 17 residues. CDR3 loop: CASMTGREGLHPYEQYF. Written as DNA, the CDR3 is TGTGCCAGCATGACAGGTCGGGAGGGCCTACATCCCTACGAGCAGTACTTC.

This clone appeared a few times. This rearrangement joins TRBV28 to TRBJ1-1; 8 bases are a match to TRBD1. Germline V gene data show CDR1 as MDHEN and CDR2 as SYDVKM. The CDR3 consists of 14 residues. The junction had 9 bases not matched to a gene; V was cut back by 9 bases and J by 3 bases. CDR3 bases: TGTGCCAGTCACAGGGGGTTCGTATACACTGAAGCTTTCTTT. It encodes CASHRGFVYTEAFF. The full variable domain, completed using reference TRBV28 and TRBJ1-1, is DVKVTQSSRYLVKRTGEKVFLECVQDMDHENMFWYRQDPGLGLRLIYFSYDVKMKEKGDIPEGYSVSREKKERFSLILESASTNQTSMYLCASHRGFVYTEAFFGQGTRLTVV.

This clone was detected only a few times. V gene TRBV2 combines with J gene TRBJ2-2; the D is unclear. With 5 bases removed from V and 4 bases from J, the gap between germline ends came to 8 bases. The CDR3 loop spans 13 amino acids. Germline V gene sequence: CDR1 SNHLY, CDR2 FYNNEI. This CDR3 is CASSYSSTGELFF. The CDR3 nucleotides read TGTGCCAGCAGTTACAGTTCCACCGGGGAGCTGTTTTTT.

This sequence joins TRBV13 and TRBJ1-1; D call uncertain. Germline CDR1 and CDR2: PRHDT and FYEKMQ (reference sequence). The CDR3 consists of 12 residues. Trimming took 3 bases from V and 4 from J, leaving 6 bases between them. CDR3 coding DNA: TGTGCCAGCAGCTTTACCCTCACTGAAGCTTTCTTT. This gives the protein CASSFTLTEAFF.